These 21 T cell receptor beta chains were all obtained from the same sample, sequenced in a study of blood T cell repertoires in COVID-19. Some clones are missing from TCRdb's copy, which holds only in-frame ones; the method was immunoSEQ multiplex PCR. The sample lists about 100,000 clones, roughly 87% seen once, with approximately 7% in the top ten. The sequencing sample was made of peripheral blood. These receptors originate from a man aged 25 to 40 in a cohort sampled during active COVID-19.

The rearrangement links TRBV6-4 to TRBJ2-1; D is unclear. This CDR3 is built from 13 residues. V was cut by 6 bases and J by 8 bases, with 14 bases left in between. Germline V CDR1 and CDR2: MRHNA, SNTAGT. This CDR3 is CASRPSYRDEQFF. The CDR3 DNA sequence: TGTGCCAGCAGACCCTCTTATCGGGATGAGCAGTTCTTC.

The CDR3 protein is CASSVLAGVYNEQFF. CDR3 sequence (DNA): TGTGCCAGCAGCGTACTAGCGGGGGTCTACAATGAGCAGTTCTTC. The rearrangement links TRBV9 to TRBJ2-1; 10 bases fit TRBD2. The CDR3 length is 15 residues. After removal of 1 base from V and 3 bases from J, the junction contained 1 base not matched to a gene. CDR1 and CDR2 from the germline V gene are SGDLS and YYNGEE.

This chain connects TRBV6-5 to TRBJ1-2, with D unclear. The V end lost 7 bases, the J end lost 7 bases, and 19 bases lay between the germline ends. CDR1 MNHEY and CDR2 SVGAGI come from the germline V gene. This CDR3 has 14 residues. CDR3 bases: TGTGCCAGCACTCCTAGAACGGCGGCGGTTGGCTACACCTTC. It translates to CASTPRTAAVGYTF.

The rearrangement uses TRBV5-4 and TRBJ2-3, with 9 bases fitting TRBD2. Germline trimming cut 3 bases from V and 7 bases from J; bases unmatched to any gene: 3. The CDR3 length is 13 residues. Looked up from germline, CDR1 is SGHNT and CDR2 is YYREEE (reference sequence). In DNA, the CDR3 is TGTGCCAGCAGCTCAGCGGGGGGCCATACGCAGTATTTT. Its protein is CASSSAGGHTQYF.

The CDR3 region is CASSPGHAGNTIYF. CDR3 sequence (DNA): TGTGCCAGCAGCCCAGGACATGCCGGAAACACCATATATTTT. The rearrangement links TRBV7-3 to TRBJ1-3; tentatively, D is TRBD1 (5 bases). V lost 5 bases to trimming and J lost 4 bases, with 12 bases between them. Per germline, CDR1 SGHTA and CDR2 FQGTGA. The CDR3 runs 14 residues.

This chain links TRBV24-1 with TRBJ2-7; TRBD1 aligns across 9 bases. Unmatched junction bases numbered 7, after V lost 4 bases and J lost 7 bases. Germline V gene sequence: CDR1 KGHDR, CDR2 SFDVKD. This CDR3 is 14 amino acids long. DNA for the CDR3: TGTGCCACCAGTGACTCCGGGACAGGGAGAGAGCAGTACTTC. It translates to CATSDSGTGREQYF.

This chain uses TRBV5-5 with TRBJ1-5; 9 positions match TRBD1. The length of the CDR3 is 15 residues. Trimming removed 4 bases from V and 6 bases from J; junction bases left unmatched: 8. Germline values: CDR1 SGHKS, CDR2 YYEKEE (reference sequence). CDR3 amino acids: CASSRDRVSTQPQHF. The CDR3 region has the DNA TGTGCCAGCAGCCGGGACAGGGTCTCTACTCAGCCCCAGCATTTT.

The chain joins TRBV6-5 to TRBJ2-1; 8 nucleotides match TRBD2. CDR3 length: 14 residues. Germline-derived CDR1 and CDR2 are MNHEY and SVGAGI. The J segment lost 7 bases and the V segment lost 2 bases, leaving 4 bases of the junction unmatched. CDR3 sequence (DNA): TGTGCCAGCAGTTACAGGGCGGGGGGTAATGAGCAGTTCTTC. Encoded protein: CASSYRAGGNEQFF.

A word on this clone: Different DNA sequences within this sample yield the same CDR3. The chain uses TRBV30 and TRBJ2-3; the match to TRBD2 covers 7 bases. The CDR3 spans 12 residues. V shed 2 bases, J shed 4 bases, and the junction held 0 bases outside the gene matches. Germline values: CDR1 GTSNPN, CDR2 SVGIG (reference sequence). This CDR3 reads CAWSRGADTQYF. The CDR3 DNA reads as TGTGCCTGGAGTCGGGGGGCAGATACGCAGTATTTT.

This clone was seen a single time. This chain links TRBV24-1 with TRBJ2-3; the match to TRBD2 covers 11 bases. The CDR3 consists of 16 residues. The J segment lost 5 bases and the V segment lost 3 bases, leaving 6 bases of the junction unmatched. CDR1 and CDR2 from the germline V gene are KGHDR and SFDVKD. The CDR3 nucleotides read TGTGCCACCAGTGATATAGCGGGGGGGCCAGGAGATACGCAGTATTTT. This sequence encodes CATSDIAGGPGDTQYF.

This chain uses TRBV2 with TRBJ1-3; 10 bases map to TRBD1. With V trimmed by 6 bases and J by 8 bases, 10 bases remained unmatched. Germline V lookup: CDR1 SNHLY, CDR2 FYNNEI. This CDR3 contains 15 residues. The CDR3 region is CASRIPGQGPYTIYF. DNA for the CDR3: TGTGCCAGCAGAATTCCGGGACAGGGGCCCTACACCATATATTTT.

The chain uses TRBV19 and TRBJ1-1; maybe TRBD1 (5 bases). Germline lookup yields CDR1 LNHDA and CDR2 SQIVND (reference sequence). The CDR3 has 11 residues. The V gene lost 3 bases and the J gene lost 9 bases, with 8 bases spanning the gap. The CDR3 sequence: CASSMDTKAFF. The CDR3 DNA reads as TGTGCCAGTAGTATGGACACAAAAGCTTTCTTT.

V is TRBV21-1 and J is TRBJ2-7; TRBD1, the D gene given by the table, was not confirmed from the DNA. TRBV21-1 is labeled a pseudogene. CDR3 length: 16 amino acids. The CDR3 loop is CASSSPRRGQNSEQYF. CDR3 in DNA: TGTGCCAGCAGCTCTCCAAGGCGGGGACAGAATTCGGAGCAGTACTTC.

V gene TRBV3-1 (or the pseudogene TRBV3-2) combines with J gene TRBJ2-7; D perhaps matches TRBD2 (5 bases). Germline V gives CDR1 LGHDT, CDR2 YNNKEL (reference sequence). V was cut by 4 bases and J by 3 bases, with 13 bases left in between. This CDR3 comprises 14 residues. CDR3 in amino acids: CASSPPMRVYEQYF. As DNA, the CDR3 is TGTGCCAGCAGCCCCCCCATGCGGGTCTACGAGCAGTACTTC.

CDR3 coding DNA: TGCGCCAGCAGCTTTGGACGACAGGGGGCAGGATCACCCCTCCACTTT. Its translation: CASSFGRQGAGSPLHF. V gene TRBV5-1 combines with J gene TRBJ1-6; 10 bases line up with TRBD1. The junction had 9 bases not matched to a gene; V was cut back by 2 bases and J by 10 bases. Germline V gene sequence: CDR1 SGHRS, CDR2 YFSETQ. The CDR3 totals 16 residues.

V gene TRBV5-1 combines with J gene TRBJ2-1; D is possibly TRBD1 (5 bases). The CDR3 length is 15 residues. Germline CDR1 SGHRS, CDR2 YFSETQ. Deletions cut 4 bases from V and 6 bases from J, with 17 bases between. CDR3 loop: CASSEAGWDFNEQFF. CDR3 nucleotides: TGCGCCAGCAGCGAGGCAGGGTGGGATTTCAATGAGCAGTTCTTC. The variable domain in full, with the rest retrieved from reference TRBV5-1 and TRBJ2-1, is KAGVTQTPRYLIKTRGQQVTLSCSPISGHRSVSWYQQTPGQGLQFLFEYFSETQRNKGNFPGRFSGRQFSNSRSEMNVSTLELGDSALYLCASSEAGWDFNEQFFGPGTRLTVL.

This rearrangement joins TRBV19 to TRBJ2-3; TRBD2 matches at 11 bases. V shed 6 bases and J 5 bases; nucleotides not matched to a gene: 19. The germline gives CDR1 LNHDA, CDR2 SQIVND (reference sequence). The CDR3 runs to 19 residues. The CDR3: CASSMPTSGEEDSGDTQYF. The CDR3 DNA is TGTGCCAGTAGCATGCCGACTAGCGGGGAAGAAGACAGTGGAGATACGCAGTATTTT.

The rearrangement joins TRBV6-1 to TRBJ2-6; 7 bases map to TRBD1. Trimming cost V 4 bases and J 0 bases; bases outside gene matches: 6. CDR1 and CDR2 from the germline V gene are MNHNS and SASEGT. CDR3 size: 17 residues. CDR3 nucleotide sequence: TGTGCCAGCAGTGCCAGGACAGGAGTCTCTGGGGCCAACGTCCTGACTTTC. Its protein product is CASSARTGVSGANVLTF.

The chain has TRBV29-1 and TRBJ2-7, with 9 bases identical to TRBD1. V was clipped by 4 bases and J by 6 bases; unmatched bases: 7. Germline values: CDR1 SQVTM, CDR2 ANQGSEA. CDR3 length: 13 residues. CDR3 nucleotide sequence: TGCAGCGTTGTAGGACAGGGGATGGGCGAGCAGTACTTC. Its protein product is CSVVGQGMGEQYF.

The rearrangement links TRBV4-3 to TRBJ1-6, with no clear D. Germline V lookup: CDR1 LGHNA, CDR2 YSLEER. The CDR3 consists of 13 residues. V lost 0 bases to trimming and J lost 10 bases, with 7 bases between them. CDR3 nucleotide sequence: TGCGCCAGCAGCCAAGATTTCGGGTCACCCCTCCACTTT. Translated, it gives CASSQDFGSPLHF.

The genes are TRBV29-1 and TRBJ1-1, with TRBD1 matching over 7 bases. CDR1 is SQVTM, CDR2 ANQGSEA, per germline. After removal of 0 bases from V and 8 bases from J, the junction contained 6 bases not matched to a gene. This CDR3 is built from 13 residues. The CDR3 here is CSVEDQQGTEAFF. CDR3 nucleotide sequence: TGCAGCGTTGAAGATCAACAGGGGACCGAAGCTTTCTTT.